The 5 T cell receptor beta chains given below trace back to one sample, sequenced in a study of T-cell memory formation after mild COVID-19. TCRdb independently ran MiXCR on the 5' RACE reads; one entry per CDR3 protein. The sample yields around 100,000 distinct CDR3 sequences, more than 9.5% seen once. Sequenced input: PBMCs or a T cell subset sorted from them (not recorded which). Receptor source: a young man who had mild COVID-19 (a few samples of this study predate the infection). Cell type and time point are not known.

The CDR3 protein is CAMGPEGRHNEQFF. The CDR3 bases are TGTGCCATGGGCCCCGAGGGACGGCACAATGAGCAGTTCTTC. V usage is TRBV4-2 and J usage is TRBJ2-1, with D possibly being TRBD1 or TRBD2 (5 bases each). The CDR3 totals 14 residues. Trimming pared 10 bases from V and 5 bases from J, leaving 18 bases between. Germline V lookup: CDR1 LGHNA, CDR2 YNFKEQ.

For the CDR3, the DNA is TGTGCCAGCTCGGGGAGACAAGAGACCCAGTACTTC. It specifies CASSGRQETQYF. V and J are TRBV7-2 and TRBJ2-5; D perhaps matches TRBD2 (5 bases). The V gene lost 8 bases and the J gene lost 2 bases, with 9 bases spanning the gap. The CDR3 totals 12 residues. Germline V gene lookup returns CDR1 SGHTA and CDR2 FQGNSA.

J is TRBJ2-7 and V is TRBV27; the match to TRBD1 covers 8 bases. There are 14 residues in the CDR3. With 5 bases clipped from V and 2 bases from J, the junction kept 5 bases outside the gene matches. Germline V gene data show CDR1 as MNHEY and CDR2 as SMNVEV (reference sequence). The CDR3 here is CASSPTGVAYEQYF. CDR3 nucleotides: TGTGCCAGCAGTCCGACAGGGGTAGCCTACGAGCAGTACTTC.

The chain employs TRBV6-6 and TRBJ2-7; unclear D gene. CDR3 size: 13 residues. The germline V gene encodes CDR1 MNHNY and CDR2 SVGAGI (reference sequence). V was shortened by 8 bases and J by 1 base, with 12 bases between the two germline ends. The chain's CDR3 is CASGRPRSYEQYF. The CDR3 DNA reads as TGTGCCAGCGGAAGACCCAGGTCCTACGAGCAGTACTTC.

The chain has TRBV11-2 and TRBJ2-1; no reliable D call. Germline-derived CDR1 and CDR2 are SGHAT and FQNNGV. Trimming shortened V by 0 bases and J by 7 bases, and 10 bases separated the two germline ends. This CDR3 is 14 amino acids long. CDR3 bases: TGTGCCAGCAGCTTAGACTTTGGGATTAATGAGCAGTTCTTC. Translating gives CASSLDFGINEQFF.